Sequencing of this T cell receptor (beta chain) was carried out in a study of molecular identifiers for immune sequencing clone quantification. Study-level results: Jurkat TCR RNA spiked in from one cell could reportedly be detected among some 1 million naive cells.

A CD8+CD4-CCR7+CD45RA+ gate was used to sort naive CD8 T cells. Germline CDR1 is SEHNR and CDR2 is FQNEAQ (reference sequence). Trimming took 7 bases from V and 4 from J, leaving 19 bases between them. The CDR3 sequence is 16 residues long. As for this clonotype: Its matching antigen is unknown. This may be a read error, as it is one base from a much larger clone.

In TCRdb, the PCR reads were re-called with MiXCR into one record per CDR3 protein. There are tens of thousands of distinct CDR3 sequences in the sample; roughly 22% occur only once, and 0.98% lies in the top ten. This clonotype was obtained from a human donor in good health. Some libraries in this study had Jurkat cell RNA spiked in. The specimen was naive CD8+ T cells from blood, with Jurkat cell RNA spiked in. As to subset: FACS-sorted CD8+CD4-CCR7+CD45RA+ naive T cells. The chain uses TRBV7-9 and TRBJ2-2, with D uncertain. CDR3 in amino acids: CASIPILREITGELFF. The CDR3 nucleotides are TGTGCCAGCATCCCTATATTAAGGGAAATCACCGGGGAGCTGTTTTTT.